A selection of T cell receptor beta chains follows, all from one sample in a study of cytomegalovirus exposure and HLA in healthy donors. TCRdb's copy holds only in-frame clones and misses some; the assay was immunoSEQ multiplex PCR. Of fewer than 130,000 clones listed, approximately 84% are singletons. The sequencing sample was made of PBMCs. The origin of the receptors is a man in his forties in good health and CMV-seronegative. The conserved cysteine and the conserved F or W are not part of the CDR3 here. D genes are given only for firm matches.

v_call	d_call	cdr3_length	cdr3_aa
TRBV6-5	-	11	ASRRDTTDTQY
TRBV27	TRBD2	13	ASGSTSGEWGTQY
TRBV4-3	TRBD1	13	ASSQEAGGEYEQY
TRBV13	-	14	ASSAAGSTKYNEQF
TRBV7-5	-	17	VRSPLGLAGVGSRDTQY
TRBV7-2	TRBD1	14	ASSSPDRVGANVLT
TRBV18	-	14	ASSPSTGGTYNEQF
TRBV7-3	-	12	ASSLNGGNYEQY
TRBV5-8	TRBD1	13	ASSLQGAILTEAF
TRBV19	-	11	ASGDNFGNTIY
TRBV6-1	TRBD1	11	ASSERTGGRRT
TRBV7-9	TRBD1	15	ASSLEGTGGTNTEAF
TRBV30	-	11	AWSVSRAETQY
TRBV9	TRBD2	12	ASSVTSGTGELF
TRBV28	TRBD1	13	ASRGSTGTNSPLH
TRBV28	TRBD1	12	ANMGQGPDQPQH
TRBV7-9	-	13	ASSLPFPYNSPLH
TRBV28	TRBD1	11	ASSYVQGAEAF
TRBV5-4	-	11	ASSLVVEETQY
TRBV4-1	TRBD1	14	ASSQASQGKNYGYT
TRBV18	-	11	ASSPQTESGYT
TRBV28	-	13	ASSFPSTDFEKLF
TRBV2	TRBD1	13	ASRGWTGDTGELF
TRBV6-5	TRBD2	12	ASKRESGGETQY
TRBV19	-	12	ASTNRERGNTIY
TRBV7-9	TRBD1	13	ASSPRTGFGTEAF
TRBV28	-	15	ASSFQQLGEGTDTQY
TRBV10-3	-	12	AIKGSGSSYEQY
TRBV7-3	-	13	ASSPRPGGVNEQF
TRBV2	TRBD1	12	ASSVGQFGTEAF
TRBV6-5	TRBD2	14	ASSYVPAGSTDTQY
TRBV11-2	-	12	ASSLWGRVDGYT
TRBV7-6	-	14	ASSSPTSSTYNEQF
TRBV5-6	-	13	ASSLIRGPGGGYT
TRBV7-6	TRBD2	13	ASSLRREGPYEQY
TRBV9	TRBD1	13	ASSALGTGWDEQF
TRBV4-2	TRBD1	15	ASSQPAGTGGFYGYT
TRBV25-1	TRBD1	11	ASSTGGIDGYT
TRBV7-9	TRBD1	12	ASSFRQGQETQY
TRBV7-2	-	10	ASSLELYTQY
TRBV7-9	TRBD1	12	ASSFGTGDEKLF
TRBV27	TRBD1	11	ASSRQGGTEAF
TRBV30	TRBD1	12	AWSRQGAGYGYT
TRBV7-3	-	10	ASSLGGAEAF
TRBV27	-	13	ASSLSGGANYGYT
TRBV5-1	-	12	ASMIGDLYNEQF
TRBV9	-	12	ASSEGLPRGEQY
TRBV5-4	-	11	ASSLEGRTEAF
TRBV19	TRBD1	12	ASSTTGSRSPLH
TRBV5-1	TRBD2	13	ASSLSSGGQETQY
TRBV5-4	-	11	ASSLINTYGYT
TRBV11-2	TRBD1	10	ASSLGTGEAF
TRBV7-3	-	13	ASSLKGAWGSPLH
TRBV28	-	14	ASRGAGTLSSYEQY
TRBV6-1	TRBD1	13	ASSEFGTGNQPQH
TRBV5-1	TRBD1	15	ASSLDLDRVINNEQF
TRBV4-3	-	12	ASSGGWWENGYT